This TCR beta chain was profiled in a study of liver allograft versus peripheral blood T cells. Study-wide background: Within transplanted livers, the T cell receptor repertoires were examined and compared against the repertoires present in the peripheral blood of liver transplant recipients. General study results and limits: Liver allograft T cell receptor repertoires were reported to differ from peripheral blood repertoires.

This clonotype turned up a few times. Its antigen is not identified. The germline V gene encodes CDR1 SEHNR and CDR2 FQNEAQ (reference sequence). This CDR3 is 15 amino acids long. Trimming cost V 0 bases and J 10 bases; bases outside gene matches: 6. In TCRdb, the reads were re-called with MiXCR into one record per CDR3 protein. This table holds about 9,200 distinct CDR3 sequences, 15% to 20% found once. The chain joins TRBV7-9 to TRBJ1-6; 7 nucleotides line up with TRBD1. The TCR originated in a human patient who had a liver transplant. Part of the T cell pool may stem from the graft donor. In nucleotides, the CDR3 is TGTGCCAGCAGCTTAGCCCAGGGGGAGTGGTCACCCCTCCACTTT. Its translation: CASSLAQGEWSPLHF. The complete variable domain, with remaining parts taken from reference TRBV7-9 and TRBJ1-6, reads DTGVSQNPRHKITKRGQNVTFRCDPISEHNRLYWYRQTLGQGPEFLTYFQNEAQLEKSRLLSDRFSAERPKGSFSTLEIQRTEQGDSAMYLCASSLAQGEWSPLHFGNGTRLTVT.